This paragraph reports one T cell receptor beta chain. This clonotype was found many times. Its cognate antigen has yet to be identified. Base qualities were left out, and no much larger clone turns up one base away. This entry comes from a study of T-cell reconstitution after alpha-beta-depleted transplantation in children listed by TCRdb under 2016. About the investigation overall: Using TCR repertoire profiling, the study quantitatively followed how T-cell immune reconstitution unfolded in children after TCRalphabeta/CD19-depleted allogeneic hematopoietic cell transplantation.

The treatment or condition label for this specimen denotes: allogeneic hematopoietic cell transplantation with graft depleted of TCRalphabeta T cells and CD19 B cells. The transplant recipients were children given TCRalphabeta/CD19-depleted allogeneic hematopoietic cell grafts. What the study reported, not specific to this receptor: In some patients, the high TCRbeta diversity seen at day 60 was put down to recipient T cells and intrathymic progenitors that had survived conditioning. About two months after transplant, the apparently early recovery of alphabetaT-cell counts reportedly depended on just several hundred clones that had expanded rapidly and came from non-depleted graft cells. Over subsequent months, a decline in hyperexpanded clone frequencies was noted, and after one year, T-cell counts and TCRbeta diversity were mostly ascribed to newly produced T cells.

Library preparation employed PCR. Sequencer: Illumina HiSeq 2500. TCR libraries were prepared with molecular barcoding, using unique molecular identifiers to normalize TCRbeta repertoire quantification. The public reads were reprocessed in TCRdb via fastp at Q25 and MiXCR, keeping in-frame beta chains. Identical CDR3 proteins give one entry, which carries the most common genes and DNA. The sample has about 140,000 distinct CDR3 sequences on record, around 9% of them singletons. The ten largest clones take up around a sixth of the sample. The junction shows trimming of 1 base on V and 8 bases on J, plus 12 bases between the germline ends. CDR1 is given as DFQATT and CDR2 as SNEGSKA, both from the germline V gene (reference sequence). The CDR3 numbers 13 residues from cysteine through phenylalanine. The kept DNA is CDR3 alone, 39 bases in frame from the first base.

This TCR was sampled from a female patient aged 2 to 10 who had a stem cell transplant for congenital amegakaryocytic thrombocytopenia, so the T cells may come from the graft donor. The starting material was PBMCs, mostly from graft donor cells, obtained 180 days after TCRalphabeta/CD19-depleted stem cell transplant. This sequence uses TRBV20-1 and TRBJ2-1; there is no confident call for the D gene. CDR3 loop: CSARGPSGDEQFF. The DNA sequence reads TGCAGTGCTAGAGGGCCTTCTGGGGATGAGCAGTTCTTC.